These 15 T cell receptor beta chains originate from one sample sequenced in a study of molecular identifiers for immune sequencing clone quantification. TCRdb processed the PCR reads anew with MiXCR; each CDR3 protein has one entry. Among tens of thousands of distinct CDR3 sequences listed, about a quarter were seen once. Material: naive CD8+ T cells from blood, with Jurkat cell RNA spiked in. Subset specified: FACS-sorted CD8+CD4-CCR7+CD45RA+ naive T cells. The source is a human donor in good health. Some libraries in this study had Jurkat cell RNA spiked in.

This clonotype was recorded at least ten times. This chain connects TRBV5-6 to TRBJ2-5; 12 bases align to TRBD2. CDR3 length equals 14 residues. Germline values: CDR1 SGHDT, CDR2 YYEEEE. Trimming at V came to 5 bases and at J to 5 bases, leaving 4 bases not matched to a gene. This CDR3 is CASRTSGSRETQYF. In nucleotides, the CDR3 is TGTGCCAGCAGGACTAGCGGGAGTCGGGAGACCCAGTACTTC.

CDR3 sequence reads: CASSLARGPDEQYF. CDR3 nucleotide sequence: TGTGCCAGCAGCTTGGCTCGGGGGCCAGACGAGCAGTACTTC. The chain has TRBV5-6 and TRBJ2-7; D is tentatively TRBD1 or TRBD2 (6 bases each). The CDR3 is 14 amino acids. V was shortened by 0 bases and J by 5 bases, with 12 bases between the two germline ends. Per germline, CDR1 SGHDT and CDR2 YYEEEE.

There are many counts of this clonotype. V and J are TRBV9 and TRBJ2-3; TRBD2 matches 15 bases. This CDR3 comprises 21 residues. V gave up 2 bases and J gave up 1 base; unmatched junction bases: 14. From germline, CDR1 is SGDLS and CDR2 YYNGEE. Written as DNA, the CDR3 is TGTGCCAGCAGCGTCCAACCTTTGGGGACTAGCGGGGGGTTTGGCACAGATACGCAGTATTTT. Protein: CASSVQPLGTSGGFGTDTQYF.

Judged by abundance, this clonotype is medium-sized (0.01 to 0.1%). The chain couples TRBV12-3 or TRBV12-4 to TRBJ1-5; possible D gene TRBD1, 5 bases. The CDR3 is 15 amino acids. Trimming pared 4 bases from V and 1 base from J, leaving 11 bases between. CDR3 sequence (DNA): TGTGCCAGCAGTTCCGCAGCAGGGAGCAATCAGCCCCAGCATTTT. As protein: CASSSAAGSNQPQHF.

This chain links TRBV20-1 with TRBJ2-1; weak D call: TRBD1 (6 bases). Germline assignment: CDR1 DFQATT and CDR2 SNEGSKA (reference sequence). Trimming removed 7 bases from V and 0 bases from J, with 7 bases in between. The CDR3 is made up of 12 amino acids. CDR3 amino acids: CSGDNSYNEQFF. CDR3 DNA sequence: TGCAGTGGGGACAACTCCTACAATGAGCAGTTCTTC.

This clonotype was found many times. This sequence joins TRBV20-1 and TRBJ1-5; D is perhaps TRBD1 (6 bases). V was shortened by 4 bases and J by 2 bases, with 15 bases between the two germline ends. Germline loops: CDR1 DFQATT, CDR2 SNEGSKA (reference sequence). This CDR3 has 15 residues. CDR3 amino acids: CSATIYREGNQPQHF. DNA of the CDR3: TGCAGTGCTACGATCTACAGGGAGGGCAATCAGCCCCAGCATTTT.

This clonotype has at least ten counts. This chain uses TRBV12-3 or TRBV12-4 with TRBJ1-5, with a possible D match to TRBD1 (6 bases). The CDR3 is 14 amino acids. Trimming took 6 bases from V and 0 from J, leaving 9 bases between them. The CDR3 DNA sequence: TGTGCCAGCAGGACAGGTTCTAGCAATCAGCCCCAGCATTTT. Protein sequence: CASRTGSSNQPQHF.

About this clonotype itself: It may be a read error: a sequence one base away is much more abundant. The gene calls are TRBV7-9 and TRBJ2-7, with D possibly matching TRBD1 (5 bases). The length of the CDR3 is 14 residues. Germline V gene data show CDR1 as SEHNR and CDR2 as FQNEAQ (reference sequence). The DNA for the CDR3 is TGTGCCAGCAGCTTAGGTCCAGGGTTCCACGAGCAGCACTTC. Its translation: CASSLGPGFHEQHF.

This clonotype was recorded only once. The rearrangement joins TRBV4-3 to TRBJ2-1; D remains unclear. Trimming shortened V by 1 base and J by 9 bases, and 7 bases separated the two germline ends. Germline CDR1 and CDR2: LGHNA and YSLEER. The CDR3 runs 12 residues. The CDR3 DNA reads TGCGCCAGCAGCCAAGTTAGGACTGAGCAGTTCTTC. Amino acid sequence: CASSQVRTEQFF.

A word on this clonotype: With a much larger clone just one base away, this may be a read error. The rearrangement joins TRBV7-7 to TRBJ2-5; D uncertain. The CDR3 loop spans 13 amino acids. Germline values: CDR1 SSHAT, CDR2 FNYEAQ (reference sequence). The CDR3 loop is CASSLYQQGTQYF. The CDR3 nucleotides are TGTGCTAGCAGCTTATACCAGCAAGGGACCCAGTACTTC.

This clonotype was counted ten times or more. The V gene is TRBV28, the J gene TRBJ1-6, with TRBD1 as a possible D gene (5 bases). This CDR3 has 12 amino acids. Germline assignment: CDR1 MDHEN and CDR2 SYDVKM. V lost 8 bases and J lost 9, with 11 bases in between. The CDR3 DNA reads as TGTGCCAGCCGACAGTCACGTTCACCCCTCCACTTT. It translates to CASRQSRSPLHF.

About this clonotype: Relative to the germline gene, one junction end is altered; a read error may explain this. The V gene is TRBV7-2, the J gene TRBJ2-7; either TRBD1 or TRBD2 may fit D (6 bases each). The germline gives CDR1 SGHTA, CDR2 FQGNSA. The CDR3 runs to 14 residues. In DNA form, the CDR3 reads TGTGCCCGCAGCTTAGTTCCCGGGGGCCCCGAGCAGTACTTC. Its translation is CARSLVPGGPEQYF.

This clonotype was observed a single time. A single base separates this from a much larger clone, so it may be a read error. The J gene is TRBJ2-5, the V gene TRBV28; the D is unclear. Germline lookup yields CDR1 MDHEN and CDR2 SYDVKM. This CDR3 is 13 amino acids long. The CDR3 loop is CASSLWAWQTQHF. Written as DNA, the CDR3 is TGTGCCAGCAGTTTATGGGCGTGGCAGACCCAGCACTTC.

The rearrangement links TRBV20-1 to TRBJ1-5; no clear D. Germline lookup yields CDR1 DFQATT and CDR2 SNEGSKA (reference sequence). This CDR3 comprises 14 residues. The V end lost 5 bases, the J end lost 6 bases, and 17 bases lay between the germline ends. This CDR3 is CSAQSREEGQPQHF. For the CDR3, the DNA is TGCAGTGCTCAGAGTAGGGAGGAGGGTCAGCCCCAGCATTTT.

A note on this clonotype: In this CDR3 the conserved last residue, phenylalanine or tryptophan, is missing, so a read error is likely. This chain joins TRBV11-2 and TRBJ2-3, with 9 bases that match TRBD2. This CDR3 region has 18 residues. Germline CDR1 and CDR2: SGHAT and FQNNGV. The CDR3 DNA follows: TGTACCAGCAGCTTAGATTCAGTAGCGGGAGCTGGCACAGATACGCAGTATCTT. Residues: CTSSLDSVAGAGTDTQYL.